The 24 T cell receptor beta chains below all came from one sample that was sequenced in a study of Ad26.COV2.S vaccination and SARS-CoV-2 variants. As to treatment: approximately 18 received Ad26.COV2.S at low or high dose, single or two shots; several received placebo; per-sample allocation not given. Sampling took place 63 days after the first vaccine or placebo injection. TCRdb's table, derived via immunoSEQ multiplex PCR, lists solely in-frame clones and lacks some. The sample includes 410,000 or so clones, around 90% of them seen just once. The starting material was peripheral blood, obtained in a trial of Ad26.COV2.S vaccine versus placebo. The receptors originated from a person between 18 and 59 years old who received the Ad26.COV2.S COVID-19 vaccine or a placebo.

The V call is TRBV6-5, the J call TRBJ2-1; possible D gene TRBD2, 6 bases. Per germline, CDR1 MNHEY and CDR2 SVGAGI. The V end was cut by 7 bases, the J end by 6 bases, with 19 bases between. The CDR3 sequence is 15 residues long. This chain's CDR3 is CASTISGLPLNEQFF. CDR3 DNA: TGTGCCAGCACTATAAGCGGGTTGCCACTCAATGAGCAGTTCTTC.

This chain joins TRBV3-1 (or the pseudogene TRBV3-2) and TRBJ2-6, with D unresolved. The germline gives CDR1 LGHDT, CDR2 YNNKEL (reference sequence). V lost 10 bases and J lost 0, with 10 bases in between. The CDR3 loop spans 14 amino acids. The CDR3 nucleotides read TGTGCCACTGCACGGAGCTCTGGGGCCAACGTCCTGACTTTC. It translates to CATARSSGANVLTF.

For the CDR3, the DNA is TGTGCCAGCAGCGTCGGGGTCTTGACTGAAGCTTTCTTT. Protein sequence: CASSVGVLTEAFF. The chain carries TRBV7-9 and TRBJ1-1; D remains unclear. Trimming stripped 5 bases from V and 5 bases from J, with 12 bases between. This CDR3 has 13 amino acids. CDR1 SEHNR and CDR2 FQNEAQ come from the germline V gene (reference sequence). Complete variable domain (other parts from reference TRBV7-9 and TRBJ1-1): DTGVSQNPRHKITKRGQNVTFRCDPISEHNRLYWYRQTLGQGPEFLTYFQNEAQLEKSRLLSDRFSAERPKGSFSTLEIQRTEQGDSAMYLCASSVGVLTEAFFGQGTRLTVV.

This chain joins TRBV15 and TRBJ1-1; a weak D match, TRBD1 (6 bases). The CDR3 is 15 residues long. The V end was cut by 2 bases, the J end by 0 bases, with 10 bases between. CDR1 is LNHNV and CDR2 is YYDKDF in the germline V gene (reference sequence). As DNA, the CDR3 is TGTGCCACCAGCAGACCTTGGACAGTGAACACTGAAGCTTTCTTT. It specifies CATSRPWTVNTEAFF.

The V gene is TRBV10-3, the J gene TRBJ2-7; 8 bases fit TRBD2. The CDR3 is made up of 14 amino acids. The V and J ends lost 4 bases and 4 bases, in that order; junction bases with no gene match: 6. CDR1 is ENHRY and CDR2 is SYGVKD in the germline V gene. CDR3 protein: CAISASGRWYEQYF. CDR3 DNA: TGTGCCATCAGTGCCAGCGGGAGATGGTACGAGCAGTACTTC.

The V gene is TRBV19, the J gene TRBJ2-1; the match to TRBD1 covers 9 bases. Germline V gene lookup returns CDR1 LNHDA and CDR2 SQIVND (reference sequence). This CDR3 contains 15 residues. J was trimmed by 8 bases and V by 6 bases; bases with no gene match: 11. The CDR3 coding sequence is TGTGCCAGTAGGGAAGGACAGGGGATTTGGGATGAGCAGTTCTTC. Protein: CASREGQGIWDEQFF.

The rearrangement uses TRBV5-4 and TRBJ1-1; 7 positions match TRBD1. CDR3 length: 14 amino acids. CDR1 SGHNT and CDR2 YYREEE come from the germline V gene (reference sequence). J lost 9 bases, V lost 5 bases, and 13 bases had no gene match. The CDR3 coding sequence is TGTGCCAGCAGGAAACAGGGGACGCCTCTGAAAGCTTTCTTT. It codes for CASRKQGTPLKAFF.

The V call is TRBV7-2, the J call TRBJ2-4, with D possibly TRBD2 on 7 matching bases. This CDR3 is 16 amino acids long. The ends were cut back, 1 base at V and 5 bases at J, with 15 bases in the middle. Germline V gene data show CDR1 as SGHTA and CDR2 as FQGNSA. As DNA, the CDR3 is TGTGCCAGCAGCTTAGGATCTTGGGGGGGGCAAAACATTCAGTACTTC. Translated: CASSLGSWGGQNIQYF.

This clone turned up a few times. The V gene is TRBV5-1, the J gene TRBJ1-3, with no clear D. V gave up 0 bases and J gave up 0 bases, with 13 bases separating them. This CDR3 has 17 residues. Germline assignment: CDR1 SGHRS and CDR2 YFSETQ. CDR3 sequence reads: CASSLEGPFRSGNTIYF. For the CDR3, the DNA is TGCGCCAGCAGCTTGGAAGGGCCGTTCCGCTCTGGAAACACCATATATTTT.

This clone was picked up many times. This chain uses TRBV3-1 (or the pseudogene TRBV3-2) with TRBJ1-2; D possibly corresponds to TRBD1 (5 bases). The ends were cut back, 2 bases at V and 0 bases at J, with 19 bases in the middle. CDR1 and CDR2 from the germline V gene are LGHDT and YNNKEL (reference sequence). The CDR3 loop spans 18 amino acids. CDR3 in amino acids: CASSQSLRGGSANYGYTF. DNA of the CDR3: TGTGCCAGCAGCCAATCTCTCCGGGGCGGCTCAGCTAACTATGGCTACACCTTC.

This chain joins TRBV7-8 and TRBJ1-3; 9 positions agree with TRBD1. This CDR3 region has 18 residues. V shed 1 base and J 4 bases; nucleotides not matched to a gene: 11. CDR1 and CDR2 from the germline V gene are SGHVS and FQNEAQ. The CDR3 loop reads CASSLGPTGTGFGNTIYF. The CDR3 DNA sequence: TGTGCCAGCAGCTTAGGACCAACGGGGACAGGGTTCGGAAACACCATATATTTT.

This chain joins TRBV30 and TRBJ2-7, with 10 bases identical to TRBD1. Trimming cost V 4 bases and J 2 bases; bases outside gene matches: 8. CDR1 GTSNPN and CDR2 SVGIG come from the germline V gene (reference sequence). The CDR3 runs to 15 residues. The CDR3 DNA reads TGTGCCTGGAATCCGGGACAGGGGCTTCCCTACGAGCAGTACTTC. Protein sequence: CAWNPGQGLPYEQYF.

The chain couples TRBV7-9 to TRBJ2-7; 8 bases match TRBD1. V lost 4 bases and J lost 4; bases outside the gene matches: 6. The germline CDR1 and CDR2 sequences are SEHNR and FQNEAQ (reference sequence). This CDR3 has 14 residues. Written as DNA, the CDR3 is TGTGCCAGCAGCTACCCACAGGGGGAGTACGAGCAGTACTTC. Encoded protein: CASSYPQGEYEQYF.

V is TRBV5-6 and J is TRBJ1-2; TRBD1 matches at 8 bases. The CDR3 totals 15 residues. Germline trimming cut 3 bases from V and 5 bases from J; bases unmatched to any gene: 9. Germline V lookup: CDR1 SGHDT, CDR2 YYEEEE. In DNA form, the CDR3 reads TGTGCCAGCAGCTCCCGCGGGCAGGGGGCGTATGGCTACACCTTC. Protein: CASSSRGQGAYGYTF.

V is TRBV5-8 and J is TRBJ1-5; D remains ambiguous. Trimming took off 0 bases at V and 4 bases at J, with 5 bases between the two ends. The CDR3 loop spans 13 amino acids. CDR1 and CDR2 from the germline V gene are SGHTS and YDEGEE. The CDR3 DNA follows: TGTGCCAGCAGCTTGGTGGGGAATCAGCCCCAGCATTTT. Its translation: CASSLVGNQPQHF.

The CDR3 region is CASSIQRAPETQYF. Written as DNA, the CDR3 is TGCGCCAGCAGCATTCAAAGGGCCCCAGAGACCCAGTACTTC. The chain recombines TRBV5-1 with TRBJ2-5; D not certain. V was clipped by 4 bases and J by 4 bases, with 14 bases between them. Looked up from germline, CDR1 is SGHRS and CDR2 is YFSETQ. The CDR3 is 14 residues long.

This clone was detected once. The genes are TRBV1 and TRBJ2-2; TRBD2, the D gene given by the table, was not confirmed from the DNA. TRBV1 is a pseudogene locus. This CDR3 is 16 amino acids long. Here the CDR3 reads CTSSELAGGITGELFF. The CDR3 DNA reads TGCACCAGCAGCGAACTAGCGGGAGGGATCACCGGGGAGCTGTTTTTT.

The chain recombines TRBV19 with TRBJ2-5; D uncertain. V gave up 5 bases and J gave up 5 bases, with 21 bases separating them. Per the germline V gene, CDR1 is LNHDA and CDR2 is SQIVND (reference sequence). This CDR3 has 16 amino acids. The CDR3 is CASSPSGATRTETQYF. CDR3 bases: TGTGCCAGTAGTCCCTCCGGAGCGACACGTACGGAGACCCAGTACTTC.

V is TRBV30 and J is TRBJ2-3; D gene unclear. CDR1 and CDR2 (germline): GTSNPN, SVGIG (reference sequence). V lost 4 bases and J 5 bases, leaving 10 bases between the germline ends. This CDR3 has 12 amino acids. CDR3 residues: CAWMAVRDTQYF. CDR3 DNA: TGTGCCTGGATGGCGGTGAGAGATACGCAGTATTTT.

The genes are TRBV4-1 and TRBJ2-7; 9 bases fit TRBD2. The CDR3 contains 17 residues. Germline V CDR1 and CDR2: MGHRA, YSYEKL. With 4 bases clipped from V and 6 bases from J, the junction kept 16 bases outside the gene matches. In DNA, the CDR3 is TGCGCCAGCAGCCCCGGGACTAGCACTCAGGTAGCCTCCGAGCAGTACTTC. Protein: CASSPGTSTQVASEQYF.

This clone was observed a single time. V gene TRBV5-1 combines with J gene TRBJ2-2; possibly TRBD1 for D (5 bases). V was clipped by 4 bases and J by 0 bases, with 10 bases between them. CDR1 and CDR2 from the germline V gene are SGHRS and YFSETQ. The CDR3 is 15 amino acids. The CDR3 nucleotides are TGCGCCAGCAGCCCTGACAGCGCGAACACCGGGGAGCTGTTTTTT. This codes for CASSPDSANTGELFF. Based on the CDR3 plus reference TRBV5-1 and TRBJ2-2, the full variable domain is KAGVTQTPRYLIKTRGQQVTLSCSPISGHRSVSWYQQTPGQGLQFLFEYFSETQRNKGNFPGRFSGRQFSNSRSEMNVSTLELGDSALYLCASSPDSANTGELFFGEGSRLTVL.

The chain carries TRBV9 and TRBJ2-5, with unresolved D. V was shortened by 0 bases and J by 2 bases, with 8 bases between the two germline ends. Germline loops: CDR1 SGDLS, CDR2 YYNGEE. This CDR3 spans 14 amino acids. CDR3 residues: CASSVAAWQETQYF. In nucleotides, the CDR3 is TGTGCCAGCAGCGTAGCGGCTTGGCAAGAGACCCAGTACTTC.

J is TRBJ2-7 and V is TRBV5-1; either TRBD1 or TRBD2 may supply D (6 bases each). V was clipped by 4 bases and J by 0 bases, with 17 bases between them. The CDR3 spans 16 residues. Germline CDR1 reads SGHRS; CDR2 reads YFSETQ. The CDR3: CASSRRQAGPSYEQYF. In nucleotides, the CDR3 is TGCGCCAGCAGCCGGCGACAGGCGGGACCCTCCTACGAGCAGTACTTC.

This clone is a singleton in its sample. This chain uses TRBV28 with TRBJ2-6; tentative D call: TRBD1 (7 bases). This CDR3 is 18 amino acids long. V was shortened by 1 base and J by 2 bases, with 15 bases between the two germline ends. Germline loops: CDR1 MDHEN, CDR2 SYDVKM. CDR3 region: CASSLSPGGGPGANVLTF. The DNA of the CDR3 is TGTGCCAGCAGTTTATCGCCAGGGGGAGGTCCTGGGGCCAACGTCCTGACTTTC.